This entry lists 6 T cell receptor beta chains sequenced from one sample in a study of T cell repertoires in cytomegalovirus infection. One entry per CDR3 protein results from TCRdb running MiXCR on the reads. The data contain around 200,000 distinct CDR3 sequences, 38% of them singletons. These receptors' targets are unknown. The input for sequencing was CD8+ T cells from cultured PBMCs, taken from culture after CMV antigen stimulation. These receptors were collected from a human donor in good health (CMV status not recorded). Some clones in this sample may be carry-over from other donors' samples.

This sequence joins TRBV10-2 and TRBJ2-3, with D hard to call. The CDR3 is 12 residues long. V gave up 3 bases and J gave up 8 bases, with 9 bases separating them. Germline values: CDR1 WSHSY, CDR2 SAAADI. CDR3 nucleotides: TGCGCCAGCAGTGATCTCGAAGTTACGCAGTATTTT. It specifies CASSDLEVTQYF.

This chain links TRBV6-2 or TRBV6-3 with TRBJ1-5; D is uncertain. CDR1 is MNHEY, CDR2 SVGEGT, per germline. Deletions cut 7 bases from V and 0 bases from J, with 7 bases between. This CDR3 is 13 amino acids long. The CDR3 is CASKLYSNQPQHF. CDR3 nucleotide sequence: TGTGCCAGCAAGCTATATAGCAATCAGCCCCAGCATTTT.

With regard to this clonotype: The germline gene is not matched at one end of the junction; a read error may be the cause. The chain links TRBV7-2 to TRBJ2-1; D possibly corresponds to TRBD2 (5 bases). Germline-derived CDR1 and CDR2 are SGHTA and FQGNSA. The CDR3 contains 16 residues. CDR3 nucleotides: TGTGCAAGCAGCTTGTGGAGGTCCCGCTCCTACAATGAGCAGTTCTTC. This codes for CASSLWRSRSYNEQFF.

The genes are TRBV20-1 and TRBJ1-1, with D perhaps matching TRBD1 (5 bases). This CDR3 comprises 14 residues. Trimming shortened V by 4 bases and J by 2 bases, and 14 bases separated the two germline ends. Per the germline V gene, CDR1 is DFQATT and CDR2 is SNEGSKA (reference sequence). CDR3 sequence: CSATTEGFNTEAFF. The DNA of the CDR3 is TGCAGTGCTACGACTGAGGGGTTCAACACTGAAGCTTTCTTT.

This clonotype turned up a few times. Here the CDR3 DNA reads TGTGCCAGCAGCTTTGGCCAAGTGGGAGGGCGGGATGAGCAGTTCTTC. Protein: CASSFGQVGGRDEQFF. The chain employs TRBV7-8 and TRBJ2-1; 7 nucleotides match TRBD2. CDR3 length: 16 residues. Germline V lookup: CDR1 SGHVS, CDR2 FQNEAQ. Unmatched junction bases numbered 13, after V lost 3 bases and J lost 8 bases.

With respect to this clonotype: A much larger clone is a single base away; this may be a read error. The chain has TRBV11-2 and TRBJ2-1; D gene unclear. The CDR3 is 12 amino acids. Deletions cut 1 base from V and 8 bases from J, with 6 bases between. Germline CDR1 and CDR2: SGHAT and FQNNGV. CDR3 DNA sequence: TGTGCCAGCAGCTTAGGGTCCCATGAGCAGTTCTTC. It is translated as CASSLGSHEQFF. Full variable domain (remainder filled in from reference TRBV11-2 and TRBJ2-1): EAGVAQSPRYKIIEKRQSVAFWCNPISGHATLYWYQQILGQGPKLLIQFQNNGVVDDSQLPKDRFSAERLKGVDSTLKIQPAKLEDSAVYLCASSLGSHEQFFGPGTRLTVL.